This T cell receptor (beta chain) originates from a study of shared clonotypes between healthy human individuals. Overall study: Plates per donor: three CD4 naive, three CD4 memory, two CD8 naive, one CD8 memory.

The study's findings and limits: In general, naive subsets displayed greater estimated richness than memory subsets did.

The CDR3 length is 16 residues. Trimming left V 0 bases short and J 3 bases short, with 10 bases between. Looked up from germline, CDR1 is SGHDT and CDR2 is YYEEEE. Remarks on this clone: Its antigen is not known.

The method was immunoSEQ multiplex PCR; TCRdb's version includes in-frame clones alone and lacks a portion of them. The repertoire holds some 2,000,000 clones, with about 94% as singletons. This TCR came from a man in his late teens or twenties in good health. The chain has TRBV5-6 and TRBJ1-6; no definite D call. Sequenced input: naive CD4+ T cells sorted from blood. As for subset: CD45RA+ positively selected. The CDR3 is CASSLAGPHYNSPLHF. Here the CDR3 DNA reads TGTGCCAGCAGCTTGGCCGGTCCCCACTATAATTCACCCCTCCACTTT.